This passage covers 9 T cell receptor beta chains from one sample sequenced in a study of identical twins. One entry per CDR3 protein, called by TCRdb with MiXCR from the 5' RACE reads. The sample carries some 730,000 distinct CDR3 sequences, around a sixth recorded once. These records were also assigned to another study, of T cells expressing NK-cell markers.

Sequencing was carried out using PBMCs. Every receptor here comes from a woman aged 18-29 years in good health.

This clonotype was picked up a small number of times. This chain joins TRBV6-5 and TRBJ2-1; D not certain. The CDR3 is made up of 17 amino acids. The V gene lost 0 bases and the J gene lost 7 bases, with 19 bases spanning the gap. CDR1 and CDR2 (germline): MNHEY, SVGAGI. The DNA for the CDR3 is TGTGCCAGCAGTTACTCCGTTTGGTCGGCCAGCCTGAATGAGCAGTTCTTC. Translated, it gives CASSYSVWSASLNEQFF.

This clonotype has a handful of counts. V gene TRBV4-3 combines with J gene TRBJ2-1; D is perhaps TRBD2 (5 bases). This CDR3 is built from 17 residues. Deletions cut 4 bases from V and 8 bases from J, with 24 bases between. In germline, CDR1 is LGHNA, CDR2 YSLEER. The DNA of the CDR3 is TGCGCCAGCAGCCCGACCCCCGGGATCCTCTATAATGATGAGCAGTTCTTC. Its translation: CASSPTPGILYNDEQFF.

This chain joins TRBV18 and TRBJ2-5, with D perhaps matching TRBD1 (7 bases). Trimming pared 2 bases from V and 7 bases from J, leaving 14 bases between. The CDR3 is 14 residues long. The germline gives CDR1 KGHSH, CDR2 LQKENI. CDR3 sequence: CASSPGGTVGTQYF. CDR3 coding DNA: TGTGCCAGCTCACCAGGCGGGACAGTAGGGACCCAGTACTTC. Full variable domain (remainder filled in from reference TRBV18 and TRBJ2-5): NAGVMQNPRHLVRRRGQEARLRCSPMKGHSHVYWYRQLPEEGLKFMVYLQKENIIDESGMPKERFSAEFPKEGPSILRIQQVVRGDSAAYFCASSPGGTVGTQYFGPGTRLLVL.

The V gene is TRBV6-5, the J gene TRBJ2-7, with a weak D call TRBD1 (5 bases). The CDR3 contains 14 residues. V was trimmed by 1 base and J by 2 bases, leaving 9 bases between them. Germline-derived CDR1 and CDR2 are MNHEY and SVGAGI. CDR3 DNA sequence: TGTGCCAGCAGTTACTACAGGAACGCCTACGAGCAGTACTTC. Its translation: CASSYYRNAYEQYF.

In this sample, this clonotype turned up a few times. The rearrangement joins TRBV14 to TRBJ1-1, with D hard to call. Germline CDR1 is SGHDN and CDR2 is FVKESK. With 0 bases removed from V and 1 base from J, the gap between germline ends came to 3 bases. The length of the CDR3 is 13 residues. The CDR3 spells CASSQDENTEAFF. CDR3 nucleotide sequence: TGTGCCAGCAGCCAAGATGAGAACACTGAAGCTTTCTTT.

There are a few counts of this clonotype. The gene calls are TRBV20-1 and TRBJ2-7, with a possible D match to TRBD1 (6 bases). Germline CDR1 is DFQATT and CDR2 is SNEGSKA (reference sequence). The V and J ends lost 5 bases and 5 bases respectively, with 19 bases between them. This CDR3 spans 14 amino acids. CDR3 DNA: TGCAGTGCTCCTCTACCAGGGGTTCCCCACGAGCAGTACTTC. This translates into CSAPLPGVPHEQYF.

This clonotype was counted a few times. The chain joins TRBV6-1 to TRBJ1-2, with TRBD1 identical over 7 bases. J was trimmed by 4 bases and V by 6 bases; bases with no gene match: 11. CDR3 size: 15 residues. Germline loops: CDR1 MNHNS, CDR2 SASEGT. CDR3 amino acids: CASRTIGGPGYGYTF. The CDR3 bases are TGTGCCAGCAGGACCATAGGGGGCCCGGGCTATGGCTACACCTTC.

The chain uses TRBV7-2 and TRBJ2-1; D is possibly TRBD1 (6 bases). The CDR3 spans 14 residues. V shed 7 bases and J shed 8 bases, with 18 bases lying between them. Germline loops: CDR1 SGHTA, CDR2 FQGNSA. The CDR3 nucleotides read TGTGCCAGCACCCCCCGACTTCACAGGGATGAGCAGTTCTTC. Amino acid sequence: CASTPRLHRDEQFF.

This clonotype was seen only a few times. This rearrangement joins TRBV5-5 to TRBJ2-1; D call uncertain. V was pared by 0 bases and J by 8 bases, with 15 bases between. The CDR3 is 15 residues long. Germline V gives CDR1 SGHKS, CDR2 YYEKEE (reference sequence). Here the CDR3 reads CASSLVSARRDEQFF. CDR3 coding DNA: TGTGCCAGCAGCTTGGTGTCCGCTCGTCGCGATGAGCAGTTCTTC.